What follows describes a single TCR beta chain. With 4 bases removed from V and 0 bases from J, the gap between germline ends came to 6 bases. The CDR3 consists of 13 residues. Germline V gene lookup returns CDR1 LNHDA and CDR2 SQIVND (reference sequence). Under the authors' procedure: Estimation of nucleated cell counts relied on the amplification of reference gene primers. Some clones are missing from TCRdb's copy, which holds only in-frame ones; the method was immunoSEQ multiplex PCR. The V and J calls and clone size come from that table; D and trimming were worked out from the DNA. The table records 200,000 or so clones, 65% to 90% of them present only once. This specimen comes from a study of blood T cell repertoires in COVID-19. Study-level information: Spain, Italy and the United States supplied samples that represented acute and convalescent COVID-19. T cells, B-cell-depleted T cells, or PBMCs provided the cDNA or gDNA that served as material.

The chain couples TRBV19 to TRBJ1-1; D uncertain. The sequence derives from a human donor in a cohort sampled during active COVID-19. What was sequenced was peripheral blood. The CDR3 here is CASSTRMNTEAFF. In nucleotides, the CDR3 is TGTGCCAGTAGTACGCGGATGAACACTGAAGCTTTCTTT. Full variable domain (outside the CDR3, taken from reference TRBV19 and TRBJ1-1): DGGITQSPKYLFRKEGQNVTLSCEQNLNHDAMYWYRQDPGQGLRLIYYSQIVNDFQKGDIAEGYSVSREKKESFPLTVTSAQKNPTAFYLCASSTRMNTEAFFGQGTRLTVV.